The clone carrying this T cell receptor (beta chain) has a handful of counts. The sample comes from a study of cytomegalovirus exposure and HLA in healthy donors. The PCR had 60 Vbeta and 13 Jbeta primers. The table came from immunoSEQ multiplex PCR; TCRdb's copy has only in-frame clones and leaves some out. The table has 90,000 to 110,000 clones, 13% to 15% seen once; the top ten hold around 0.86%. Germline V gene lookup returns CDR1 LNHDA and CDR2 SQIVND (reference sequence). The CDR3 runs 11 residues. V lost 10 bases, J lost 5 bases, and 9 bases lay in between. This receptor was identified in a female donor in good health and CMV-seronegative. The genes are TRBV19 and TRBJ2-1; TRBD1 is a possible D gene (6 bases). The specimen was PBMCs. CDR3 sequence: CATGQNNEQFF. For the CDR3, the DNA is TGTGCCACCGGACAGAACAATGAGCAGTTCTTC.